Listed here is a single T cell receptor beta chain. What it recognizes is unknown. Both 60 Vbeta primers and 13 Jbeta primers went into the PCR. Here immunoSEQ multiplex PCR was the method, and the copy in TCRdb shows in-frame clones only, minus some. Altogether 75,000 to 90,000 clones are present, about 80% being singletons, with the ten largest covering 3.3%. These data belong to a study of cytomegalovirus exposure and HLA in healthy donors. About the research overall: Approximately 200 million T cells yielded 117 million unique TCR beta sequences in earlier analysis. Study-wide points: The study flagged around 150 TCR beta chains as cytomegalovirus-associated.

V dropped 2 bases and J dropped 1 base, with 15 bases sitting between them. Germline CDR1 reads SGDLS; CDR2 reads YYNGEE. The CDR3 spans 17 residues. This TCR came from a man aged 50-59 years in good health and CMV-seronegative. The genes are TRBV9 and TRBJ2-2; the D gene is possibly TRBD1 (6 bases). Sequencing was done on a sample of PBMCs. The CDR3 is CASSVRGGYQNTGELFF. The CDR3 coding sequence is TGTGCCAGCAGCGTGCGAGGGGGATATCAGAACACCGGGGAGCTGTTTTTT. Variable domain in full (rest from reference TRBV9 and TRBJ2-2): DSGVTQTPKHLITATGQRVTLRCSPRSGDLSVYWYQQSLDQGLQFLIQYYNGEERAKGNILERFSAQQFPDLHSELNLSSLELGDSALYFCASSVRGGYQNTGELFFGEGSRLTVL.